The clone carrying this T cell receptor beta chain was seen a few times. Its antigen is unidentified. This sample is part of a study of response to subunit inactivated influenza vaccine. Findings and caveats of the study: That few new T cells are recruited by each seasonal influenza vaccination was the authors' suggestion.

TCRdb reprocessed the RT-PCR reads with MiXCR, giving one entry per CDR3 protein. The sample shows about 500,000 distinct CDR3 sequences, approximately 15% of them seen only once. CDR1 and CDR2 from the germline V gene are ENHRY and SYGVKD. Trimming left V 4 bases short and J 0 bases short, with 10 bases between. This CDR3 is 15 amino acids long. The chain uses TRBV10-3 and TRBJ2-1; no clear D. The sequenced sample was CD4+ T cells sorted from PBMCs, obtained around 25 months after vaccination. The TCR sequence derives from a man between 50 and 75 years old who received an inactivated influenza vaccine. The CDR3 is CAISATELSYNEQFF. The CDR3 region has the DNA TGTGCCATCAGTGCTACAGAGCTCTCCTACAATGAGCAGTTCTTC.